These 5 T cell receptor beta chains originate from one sample sequenced in a study of blood T cell repertoires in COVID-19. Here immunoSEQ multiplex PCR was the method, and the copy in TCRdb shows in-frame clones only, minus some. Of approximately 76,000 clones in the sample, approximately 80% were seen once. Sample: peripheral blood. These receptors were taken from an older woman with acute or convalescent COVID-19.

The chain couples TRBV7-2 to TRBJ1-5; TRBD1 matches 8 bases. The CDR3 covers 19 residues. Germline V gives CDR1 SGHTA, CDR2 FQGNSA. Trimming removed 1 base from V and 1 base from J; junction bases left unmatched: 12. CDR3 protein: CASSLVGGQGAGSNQPQHF. As DNA, the CDR3 is TGTGCCAGCAGCTTAGTAGGCGGGCAGGGGGCTGGGAGCAATCAGCCCCAGCATTTT.

V gene TRBV5-1 combines with J gene TRBJ2-3; TRBD2 matches 7 bases. Trimming at V came to 4 bases and at J to 0 bases, leaving 2 bases not matched to a gene. CDR3 length equals 14 residues. Germline V gene data show CDR1 as SGHRS and CDR2 as YFSETQ. CDR3 DNA: TGCGCCAGCAGCCGCGGGGGAAGCACAGATACGCAGTATTTT. Translated: CASSRGGSTDTQYF.

The chain joins TRBV4-2 to TRBJ1-3; 9 nucleotides line up with TRBD1. The V gene end was trimmed by 0 bases and the J gene end by 4 bases; junction bases not matched to a gene: 7. Germline CDR1 is LGHNA and CDR2 is YNFKEQ. The CDR3 contains 17 residues. The CDR3 region has the DNA TGTGCCAGCAGCCAAGACAAACAGGGGGCGAGCGGAAACACCATATATTTT. This codes for CASSQDKQGASGNTIYF.

The V gene is TRBV27, the J gene TRBJ2-7; tentatively, D is TRBD1 (5 bases). Germline-derived CDR1 and CDR2 are MNHEY and SMNVEV (reference sequence). The V end lost 2 bases, the J end lost 1 base, and 9 bases lay between the germline ends. There are 14 residues in the CDR3. As DNA, the CDR3 is TGTGCCAGCAGTTTAAGACAGCTATCCTACGAGCAGTACTTC. Translating it yields CASSLRQLSYEQYF.

The chain carries TRBV5-1 and TRBJ2-3; 14 nucleotides line up with TRBD2. Germline assignment: CDR1 SGHRS and CDR2 YFSETQ. This CDR3 contains 19 residues. V lost 6 bases to trimming and J lost 2 bases; unmatched junction nucleotides: 14. CDR3: CASNKPSPGLAGVTDTQYF. The CDR3 DNA reads TGCGCCAGCAACAAACCGAGCCCGGGACTAGCGGGGGTCACAGATACGCAGTATTTT.